The present T cell receptor (beta chain) was sequenced within a study of blood T cells in healthy people across ages. For the second PCR, which ran for roughly 6 to 11 cycles, a sample-barcoded 5' primer and a J-beta primer mix were used. TCRdb used MiXCR to reprocess the 5' RACE reads, holding one entry per CDR3 protein. This sample has 1.5 million to 2 million distinct CDR3 sequences, with under 30% found just once. This clonotype was observed a few times. What it binds is unknown. Study outcomes and limitations: The unsorted PBMCs prevented any conclusive comparison of naive versus antigen-experienced cells.

PBMCs numbering at least 6.5 million were isolated per sample. There are 15 residues in the CDR3. V lost 3 bases, J lost 0 bases, and 3 bases stayed unmatched. The V gene's germline CDR1 is SGHRS and CDR2 YFSETQ. J is TRBJ2-1 and V is TRBV5-1; the match to TRBD2 covers 7 bases. Sequenced sample: blood. This sequence was found in a woman in her twenties or thirties in good health. This chain's CDR3 is CASSSTSRSYNEQFF. CDR3 DNA: TGCGCCAGCAGCTCGACTAGCCGCTCCTACAATGAGCAGTTCTTC.